The 14 T cell receptor beta chains below come from one sample, sequenced in a study of blood T cell repertoires in COVID-19. Profiled with immunoSEQ multiplex PCR; TCRdb holds only in-frame clones, not every one. The sample has 100,000 or so clones, approximately 92% seen once; the top ten hold 1.9%. Sequenced sample: peripheral blood. The receptors originated from a woman in her forties or fifties with COVID-19, enrolled during active disease.

As to this clone: Germline is not matched at one junction end, which may reflect a read error. The same CDR3 is also encoded by other DNA sequences in this sample. The gene calls are TRBV20-1 and TRBJ1-1; D is possibly TRBD1 (6 bases). CDR1 is DFQATT, CDR2 SNEGSKA, per germline (reference sequence). This CDR3 region has 11 residues. CDR3 loop: CSARDIPEAFF. DNA of the CDR3: TGCAGTGCAAGGGACATCCCTGAAGCCTTCTTT.

The V gene is TRBV6-4, the J gene TRBJ2-1; maybe TRBD1 (6 bases). Trimming removed 3 bases from V and 2 bases from J, with 14 bases in between. Germline CDR1 is MRHNA and CDR2 is SNTAGT. CDR3 length: 16 residues. CDR3 amino acids: CASSEEAGAPYNEQFF. CDR3 DNA sequence: TGTGCCAGCAGTGAGGAGGCAGGGGCGCCCTACAATGAGCAGTTCTTC.

The V gene is TRBV5-1, the J gene TRBJ1-6; 9 bases are shared with TRBD1. Germline V gene data show CDR1 as SGHRS and CDR2 as YFSETQ. This CDR3 comprises 15 residues. The trim removed 4 bases at V and 10 bases at J, leaving 9 bases unmatched. CDR3: CASSTYTGGNSPLHF. The CDR3 DNA is TGCGCCAGCAGCACCTATACAGGGGGCAACTCACCCCTCCACTTT. Supplemented by reference TRBV5-1 and TRBJ1-6, the full variable domain reads KAGVTQTPRYLIKTRGQQVTLSCSPISGHRSVSWYQQTPGQGLQFLFEYFSETQRNKGNFPGRFSGRQFSNSRSEMNVSTLELGDSALYLCASSTYTGGNSPLHFGNGTRLTVT.

J is TRBJ1-1 and V is TRBV10-3; the D is unclear. Trimming left V 3 bases short and J 5 bases short, with 19 bases between. The germline V gene encodes CDR1 ENHRY and CDR2 SYGVKD. This CDR3 comprises 16 residues. The CDR3 is CAISDPAGRTGTEAFF. CDR3 sequence (DNA): TGTGCCATCAGTGATCCCGCGGGCAGGACGGGGACTGAAGCTTTCTTT.

The gene calls are TRBV27 and TRBJ2-1; D may be TRBD1 (6 bases). The CDR3 is made up of 15 amino acids. In germline, CDR1 is MNHEY, CDR2 SMNVEV (reference sequence). The V end was cut by 3 bases, the J end by 2 bases, with 11 bases between. In DNA form, the CDR3 reads TGTGCCAGCAGTTTGGCTCAGGGGACCTACAATGAGCAGTTCTTC. This encodes CASSLAQGTYNEQFF.

V is TRBV5-1 and J is TRBJ2-7, with 11 bases lining up with TRBD2. The germline gives CDR1 SGHRS, CDR2 YFSETQ. There are 16 residues in the CDR3. V gave up 1 base and J gave up 3 bases; unmatched junction bases: 6. For the CDR3, the DNA is TGCGCCAGCAGCTTGCTAGCGGGGGGCGGGGTCTACGAGCAGTACTTC. Translation: CASSLLAGGGVYEQYF.

The chain links TRBV19 to TRBJ1-1, with D uncertain. Trimming took off 5 bases at V and 5 bases at J, with 12 bases between the two ends. This CDR3 region has 13 residues. Germline V lookup: CDR1 LNHDA, CDR2 SQIVND (reference sequence). CDR3 loop: CASSEGIRTEAFF. CDR3 nucleotides: TGTGCCAGTAGTGAGGGAATCAGGACTGAAGCTTTCTTT.

The chain joins TRBV19 to TRBJ1-2; possibly TRBD1 for D (5 bases). V was trimmed by 5 bases and J by 4 bases, leaving 17 bases between them. Germline CDR1 is LNHDA and CDR2 is SQIVND (reference sequence). This CDR3 region has 15 residues. CDR3 nucleotides: TGTGCCAGTAGTCCCCAAGGCGGGGGAGGCTATGGCTACACCTTC. The encoded protein is CASSPQGGGGYGYTF.

The genes are TRBV5-4 and TRBJ2-2, with TRBD1 as a possible D gene (6 bases). CDR1 SGHNT and CDR2 YYREEE come from the germline V gene (reference sequence). This CDR3 comprises 16 residues. Trimming took 3 bases from V and 4 from J, leaving 16 bases between them. CDR3 nucleotides: TGTGCCAGCAGCTCCATACAGGGAAGAGGCACCGGGGAGCTGTTTTTT. It encodes CASSSIQGRGTGELFF.

The CDR3 DNA is TGTGCCTGGAGTGTACATCAGGGCTACACCTTC. Translated, it gives CAWSVHQGYTF. The V gene is TRBV30, the J gene TRBJ1-2; D ambiguous. V was clipped by 0 bases and J by 8 bases, with 7 bases between them. CDR1 GTSNPN and CDR2 SVGIG come from the germline V gene (reference sequence). The CDR3 is 11 amino acids.

The rearrangement links TRBV9 to TRBJ2-1; a weak D match, TRBD2 (7 bases). Germline V lookup: CDR1 SGDLS, CDR2 YYNGEE. V was clipped by 10 bases and J by 9 bases, with 20 bases between them. The CDR3 sequence is 13 residues long. The CDR3 DNA is TGTGCCTCCGCTGAGCGGGACACCGGTGAGCAGTTCTTC. It yields the protein CASAERDTGEQFF.

The chain recombines TRBV12-3 or TRBV12-4 with TRBJ2-1; TRBD1 aligns across 8 bases. This CDR3 contains 12 residues. Unmatched junction bases numbered 5, after V lost 6 bases and J lost 10 bases. CDR3 loop: CASRPGQGEQFF. Here the CDR3 DNA reads TGTGCCAGCAGACCCGGACAGGGCGAGCAGTTCTTC.

The rearrangement uses TRBV5-8 and TRBJ1-4, with 8 positions matching TRBD1. The CDR3 consists of 14 residues. In germline, CDR1 is SGHTS, CDR2 YDEGEE. V was clipped by 5 bases and J by 4 bases; unmatched bases: 4. Here the CDR3 DNA reads TGTGCCAGCAGGACGGACAGGGATAATGAAAAACTGTTTTTT. It translates to CASRTDRDNEKLFF.

J is TRBJ2-3 and V is TRBV5-1; 11 bases map to TRBD1. Trimming at V came to 1 base and at J to 8 bases, leaving 6 bases not matched to a gene. The CDR3 sequence is 15 residues long. Germline-derived CDR1 and CDR2 are SGHRS and YFSETQ. The CDR3 is CASSLMGQGEGTQYF. The CDR3 DNA reads TGCGCCAGCAGCTTGATGGGACAGGGGGAAGGTACGCAGTATTTT.